The 9 T cell receptor beta chains below all came from one sample that was sequenced in a study of shared clonotypes between healthy human individuals. Data came from immunoSEQ multiplex PCR; TCRdb stores just in-frame clones and leaves some out. Of approximately 980,000 clones listed, approximately 76% were seen once; the top ten hold approximately 1.5%. Sequencing was done on a sample of memory CD4+ T cells sorted from blood. Stated subset: CD45RA-negative fraction. These receptors were collected from a young man in good health.

This chain joins TRBV18 and TRBJ1-2, with 7 bases aligning to TRBD1. J gave up 3 bases and V 0 bases, and 10 bases lay outside the gene matches. CDR1 is KGHSH, CDR2 LQKENI, per germline. The CDR3 has 17 amino acids. The CDR3 loop is CASSPPIRQGEDYGYTF. The CDR3 nucleotides are TGTGCCAGCTCACCACCGATTCGGCAGGGGGAGGACTATGGCTACACCTTC.

V is TRBV7-9 and J is TRBJ2-1; no definite D call. Trimming shortened V by 4 bases and J by 10 bases, and 11 bases separated the two germline ends. Germline lookup yields CDR1 SEHNR and CDR2 FQNEAQ (reference sequence). The CDR3 totals 12 residues. The CDR3 protein is CASSYTGFEQFF. The CDR3 coding sequence is TGTGCCAGCAGCTACACGGGCTTCGAGCAGTTCTTC.

This chain links TRBV6-5 with TRBJ2-5, with TRBD2 matching over 7 bases. V shed 5 bases and J 4 bases; nucleotides not matched to a gene: 10. The CDR3 contains 15 residues. CDR1 MNHEY and CDR2 SVGAGI come from the germline V gene. The DNA for the CDR3 is TGTGCCAGCAGTAAGCGGGGCCCCCTAGGAGAGACCCAGTACTTC. Translating it yields CASSKRGPLGETQYF.

The rearrangement uses TRBV11-2 and TRBJ1-1, with a tentative D call TRBD1 (5 bases). Germline V gene sequence: CDR1 SGHAT, CDR2 FQNNGV. V lost 9 bases to trimming and J lost 6 bases, with 17 bases between them. The CDR3 covers 13 residues. CDR3 in amino acids: CASRLTRGSEAFF. The CDR3 DNA reads as TGTGCCAGTCGCCTCACGAGGGGTTCTGAAGCTTTCTTT. The entire variable domain, with the rest obtained from reference TRBV11-2 and TRBJ1-1, is as follows: EAGVAQSPRYKIIEKRQSVAFWCNPISGHATLYWYQQILGQGPKLLIQFQNNGVVDDSQLPKDRFSAERLKGVDSTLKIQPAKLEDSAVYLCASRLTRGSEAFFGQGTRLTVV.

The rearrangement links TRBV27 to TRBJ2-1, with D possibly being TRBD2 (6 bases). This CDR3 contains 15 residues. Germline V gives CDR1 MNHEY, CDR2 SMNVEV (reference sequence). Trimming removed 6 bases from V and 1 base from J, with 13 bases in between. CDR3 in DNA: TGTGCCAGCAGACCAGGGAGCGGGTCCTACAATGAGCAGTTCTTC. It yields the protein CASRPGSGSYNEQFF.

V and J are TRBV6-5 and TRBJ2-7, with 7 bases that match TRBD1. J was trimmed by 2 bases and V by 7 bases; bases with no gene match: 11. Germline V gene data show CDR1 as MNHEY and CDR2 as SVGAGI. The CDR3 runs to 15 residues. This chain's CDR3 is CASMLQGKGTYEQYF. The CDR3 nucleotides read TGTGCCAGCATGCTACAGGGGAAGGGGACCTACGAGCAGTACTTC.

The rearrangement links TRBV19 to TRBJ2-6; 9 bases map to TRBD1. Germline assignment: CDR1 LNHDA and CDR2 SQIVND (reference sequence). CDR3 length equals 17 residues. V shed 4 bases, J shed 1 base, and the junction held 5 bases outside the gene matches. The CDR3 DNA reads TGTGCCAGTAGTAGGGACAGGGTAGGGTCTGGGGCCAACGTCCTGACTTTC. This sequence encodes CASSRDRVGSGANVLTF.

CDR3 amino acids: CASSGQGRNTGELFF. The CDR3 DNA follows: TGTGCCAGCAGTGGACAGGGCAGGAACACCGGGGAGCTGTTTTTT. This chain joins TRBV2 and TRBJ2-2; 7 nucleotides match TRBD1. This CDR3 is built from 15 residues. J lost 1 base, V lost 4 bases, and 3 bases had no gene match. CDR1 SNHLY and CDR2 FYNNEI come from the germline V gene. Based on the CDR3 plus reference TRBV2 and TRBJ2-2, the full variable domain is EPEVTQTPSHQVTQMGQEVILRCVPISNHLYFYWYRQILGQKVEFLVSFYNNEISEKSEIFDDQFSVERPDGSNFTLKIRSTKLEDSAMYFCASSGQGRNTGELFFGEGSRLTVL.

This sequence joins TRBV28 and TRBJ1-1; D gene uncertain. Trimming left V 6 bases short and J 2 bases short, with 16 bases between. Germline lookup yields CDR1 MDHEN and CDR2 SYDVKM. CDR3 length: 15 amino acids. The chain's CDR3 is CASSPSDARNTEAFF. The CDR3, as DNA: TGTGCCAGCAGCCCCTCGGACGCTAGAAACACTGAAGCTTTCTTT.